Below, one T cell receptor beta chain is given with its context. Some clones are missing from TCRdb's copy, which holds only in-frame ones; the method was immunoSEQ multiplex PCR. This sample carries approximately 500,000 clones, 90% to 97% of them seen once, and the ten largest clones take about 0.057%. These data originate in a study of shared clonotypes between healthy human individuals. After removal of 0 bases from V and 6 bases from J, the junction contained 5 bases not matched to a gene. The CDR3 sequence is 15 residues long. The germline gives CDR1 LNHNV, CDR2 YYDKDF (reference sequence). The genes are TRBV15 and TRBJ2-1; 7 bases agree with TRBD2. The specimen sequenced was naive CD4+ T cells sorted from blood. Subset indicated: CD45RA+ positively selected. This sequence was found in a woman aged 25 to 39 in good health. The chain's CDR3 is CATSREGGVSNEQFF. CDR3 sequence (DNA): TGTGCCACCAGCAGAGAGGGGGGGGTGAGCAATGAGCAGTTCTTC.